This TCR beta chain was sequenced for a study of blood T cell repertoires in COVID-19. Study overall: T cells, B-cell-depleted T cells, or PBMCs provided the cDNA or gDNA that served as material.

This CDR3 contains 16 residues. Germline V gives CDR1 MNHEY, CDR2 SVGAGI. V was clipped by 0 bases and J by 6 bases, with 12 bases between them. Authors' processing steps: From reference gene primer amplification, estimates of nucleated cell counts were derived. This table comes from immunoSEQ multiplex PCR, and its TCRdb copy is limited to in-frame clones, with some not included. Clone size and the V and J calls come from that table; the DNA yielded D and trimming. The table lists about 110,000 clones, 71% of them singletons. This sequence originates from a human donor with acute or convalescent COVID-19. The donor label of this sample is uncertain. The chain combines TRBV6-5 with TRBJ1-6; D is uncertain. Sample: peripheral blood. The CDR3 DNA reads TGTGCCAGCAGTTACTCGGGCAGCACACCTAATTCACCCCTCCACTTT. Residues: CASSYSGSTPNSPLHF.